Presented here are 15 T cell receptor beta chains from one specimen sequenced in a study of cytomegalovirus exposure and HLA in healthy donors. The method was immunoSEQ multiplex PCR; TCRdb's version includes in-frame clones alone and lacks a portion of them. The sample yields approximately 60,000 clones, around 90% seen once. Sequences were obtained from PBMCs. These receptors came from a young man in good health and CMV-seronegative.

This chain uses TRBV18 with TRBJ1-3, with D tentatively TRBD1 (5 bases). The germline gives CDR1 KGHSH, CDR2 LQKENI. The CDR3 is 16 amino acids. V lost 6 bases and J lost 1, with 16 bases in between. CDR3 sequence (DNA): TGTGCCAGCTCCGGGGGGTCCGCGGAATCTGGAAACACCATATATTTT. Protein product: CASSGGSAESGNTIYF.

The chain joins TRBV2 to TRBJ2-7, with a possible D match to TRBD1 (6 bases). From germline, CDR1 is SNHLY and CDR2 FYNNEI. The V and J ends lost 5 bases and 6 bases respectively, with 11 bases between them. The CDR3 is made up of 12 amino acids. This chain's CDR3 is CASSPDSGEQYF. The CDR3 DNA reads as TGTGCCAGCAGTCCGGACAGTGGCGAGCAGTACTTC.

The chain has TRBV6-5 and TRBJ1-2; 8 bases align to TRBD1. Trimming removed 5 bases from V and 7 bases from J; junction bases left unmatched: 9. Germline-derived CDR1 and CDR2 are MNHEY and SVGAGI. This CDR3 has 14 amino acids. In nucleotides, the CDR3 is TGTGCCAGCAGTACCTGGACAGGGAAGGGTGGCTACACCTTC. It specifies CASSTWTGKGGYTF.

The DNA of the CDR3 is TGTGCCAGCAGGGCGGGAGAGGCCTACGAGCAGTACTTC. Its translation: CASRAGEAYEQYF. The chain has TRBV6-1 and TRBJ2-7, with TRBD2 matching over 7 bases. The CDR3 has 13 residues. The V gene end was trimmed by 6 bases and the J gene end by 2 bases; junction bases not matched to a gene: 4. CDR1 is MNHNS, CDR2 SASEGT, per germline.

CDR3 in amino acids: CASSETGSLTGELFF. The CDR3 region has the DNA TGCGCCAGCAGTGAGACCGGGAGCTTGACCGGGGAGCTGTTTTTT. J is TRBJ2-2 and V is TRBV10-1; D is possibly TRBD2 (6 bases). The CDR3 has 15 residues. Trimming left V 2 bases short and J 5 bases short, with 12 bases between. Germline CDR1 and CDR2: WNHNN and SYGVQD (reference sequence).

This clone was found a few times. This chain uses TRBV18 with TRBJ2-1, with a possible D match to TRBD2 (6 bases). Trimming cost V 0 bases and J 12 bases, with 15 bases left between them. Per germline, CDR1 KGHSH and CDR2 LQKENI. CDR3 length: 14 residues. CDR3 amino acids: CASSPPRRESGQFF. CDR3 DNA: TGTGCCAGCTCACCACCGAGACGGGAGTCAGGGCAGTTCTTC.

CDR3: CASSLFRQGSAEQYF. Written as DNA, the CDR3 is TGTGCCAGCAGCCTCTTTAGGCAGGGGAGTGCCGAGCAGTACTTC. V usage is TRBV7-9 and J usage is TRBJ2-7; weak D call: TRBD1 (6 bases). CDR3 size: 15 residues. Trimming removed 5 bases from V and 6 bases from J, with 20 bases in between. CDR1 is SEHNR and CDR2 is FQNEAQ in the germline V gene (reference sequence). The full variable domain, in which reference TRBV7-9 and TRBJ2-7 provide the parts outside the CDR3, is DTGVSQNPRHKITKRGQNVTFRCDPISEHNRLYWYRQTLGQGPEFLTYFQNEAQLEKSRLLSDRFSAERPKGSFSTLEIQRTEQGDSAMYLCASSLFRQGSAEQYFGPGTRLTVT.

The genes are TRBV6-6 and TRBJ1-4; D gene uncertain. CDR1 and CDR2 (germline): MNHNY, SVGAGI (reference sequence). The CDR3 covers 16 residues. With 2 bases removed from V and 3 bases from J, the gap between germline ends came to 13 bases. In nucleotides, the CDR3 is TGTGCCAGCAGTTACCAGAGAGGGTCCTCTAATGAAAAACTGTTTTTT. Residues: CASSYQRGSSNEKLFF.

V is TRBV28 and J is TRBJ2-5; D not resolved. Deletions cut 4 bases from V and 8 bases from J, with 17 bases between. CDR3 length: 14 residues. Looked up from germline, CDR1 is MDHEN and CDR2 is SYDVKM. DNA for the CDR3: TGTGCCAGCAGTTCCACCCTTATAGCTCCAACCCAGTACTTC. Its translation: CASSSTLIAPTQYF.

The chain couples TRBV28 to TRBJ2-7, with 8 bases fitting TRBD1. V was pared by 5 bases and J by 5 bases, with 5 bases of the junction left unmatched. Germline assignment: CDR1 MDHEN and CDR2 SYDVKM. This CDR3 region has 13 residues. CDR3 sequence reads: CASSRQGYHEQYF. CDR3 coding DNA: TGTGCCAGCAGTAGACAGGGGTACCACGAGCAGTACTTC.

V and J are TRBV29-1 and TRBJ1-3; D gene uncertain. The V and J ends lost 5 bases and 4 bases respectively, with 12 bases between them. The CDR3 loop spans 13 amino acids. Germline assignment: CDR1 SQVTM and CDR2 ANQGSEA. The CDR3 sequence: CSVSTEAGNTIYF. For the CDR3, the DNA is TGCAGCGTTTCTACTGAGGCAGGAAACACCATATATTTT. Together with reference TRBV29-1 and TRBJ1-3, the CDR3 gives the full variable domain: SAVISQKPSRDICQRGTSLTIQCQVDSQVTMMFWYRQQPGQSLTLIATANQGSEATYESGFVIDKFPISRPNLTFSTLTVSNMSPEDSSIYLCSVSTEAGNTIYFGEGSWLTVV.

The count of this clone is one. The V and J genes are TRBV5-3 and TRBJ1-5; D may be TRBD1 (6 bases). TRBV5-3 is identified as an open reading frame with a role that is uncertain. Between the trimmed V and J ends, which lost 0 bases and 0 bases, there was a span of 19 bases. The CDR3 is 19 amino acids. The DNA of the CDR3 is TGTGCCAGAAGCTTGGTCCCCGGGGGGCAAGGATATAGCAATCAGCCCCAGCATTTT. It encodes CARSLVPGGQGYSNQPQHF.

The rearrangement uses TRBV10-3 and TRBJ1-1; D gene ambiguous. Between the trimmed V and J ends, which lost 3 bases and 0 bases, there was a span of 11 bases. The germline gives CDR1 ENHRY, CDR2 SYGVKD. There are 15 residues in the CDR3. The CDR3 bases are TGTGCCATCAGTGACCGTGGGCAGATGAACACTGAAGCTTTCTTT. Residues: CAISDRGQMNTEAFF.

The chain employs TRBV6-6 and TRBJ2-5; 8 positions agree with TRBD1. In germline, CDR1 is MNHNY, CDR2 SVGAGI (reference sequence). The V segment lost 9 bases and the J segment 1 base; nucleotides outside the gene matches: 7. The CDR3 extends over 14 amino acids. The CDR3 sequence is CASGGRGRQETQYF. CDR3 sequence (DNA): TGTGCCAGTGGGGGCAGGGGGCGCCAAGAGACCCAGTACTTC.

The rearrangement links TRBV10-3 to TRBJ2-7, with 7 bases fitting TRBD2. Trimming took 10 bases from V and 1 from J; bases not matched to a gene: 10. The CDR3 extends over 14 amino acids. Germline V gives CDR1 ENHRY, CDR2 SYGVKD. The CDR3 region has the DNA TGTGCCAGTGGGGGGGACTCGAATTCCTACGAGCAGTACTTC. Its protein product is CASGGDSNSYEQYF.